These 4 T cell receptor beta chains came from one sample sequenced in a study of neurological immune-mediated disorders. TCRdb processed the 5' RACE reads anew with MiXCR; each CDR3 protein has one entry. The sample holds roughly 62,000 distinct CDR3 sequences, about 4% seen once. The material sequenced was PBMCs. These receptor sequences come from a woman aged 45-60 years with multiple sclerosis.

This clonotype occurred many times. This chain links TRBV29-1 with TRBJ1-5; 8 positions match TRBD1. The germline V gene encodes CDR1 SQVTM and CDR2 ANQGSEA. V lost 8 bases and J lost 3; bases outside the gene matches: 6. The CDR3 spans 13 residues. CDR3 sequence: CSPVGQDNQPQHF. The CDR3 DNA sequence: TGCAGCCCCGTGGGACAGGACAATCAGCCCCAGCATTTT.

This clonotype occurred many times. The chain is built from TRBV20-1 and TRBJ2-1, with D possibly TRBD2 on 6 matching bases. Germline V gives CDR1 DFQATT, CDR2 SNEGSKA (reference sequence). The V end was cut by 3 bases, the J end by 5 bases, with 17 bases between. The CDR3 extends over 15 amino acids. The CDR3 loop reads CSARLGGPPNNEQFF. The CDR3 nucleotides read TGCAGTGCTAGGCTGGGAGGCCCTCCGAACAATGAGCAGTTCTTC.

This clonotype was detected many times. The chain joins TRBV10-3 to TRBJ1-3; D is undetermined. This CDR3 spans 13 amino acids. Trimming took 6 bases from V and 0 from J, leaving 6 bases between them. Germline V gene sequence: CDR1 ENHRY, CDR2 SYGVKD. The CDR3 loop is CAIRDPSGNTIYF. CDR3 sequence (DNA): TGTGCCATCAGAGATCCCTCTGGAAACACCATATATTTT.

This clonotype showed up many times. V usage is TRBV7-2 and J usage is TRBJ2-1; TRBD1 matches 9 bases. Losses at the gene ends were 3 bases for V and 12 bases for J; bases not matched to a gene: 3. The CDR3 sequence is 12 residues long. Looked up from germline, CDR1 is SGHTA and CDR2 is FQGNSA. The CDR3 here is CASSFGTGPQFF. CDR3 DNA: TGTGCCAGCAGCTTCGGGACAGGGCCGCAGTTCTTC.